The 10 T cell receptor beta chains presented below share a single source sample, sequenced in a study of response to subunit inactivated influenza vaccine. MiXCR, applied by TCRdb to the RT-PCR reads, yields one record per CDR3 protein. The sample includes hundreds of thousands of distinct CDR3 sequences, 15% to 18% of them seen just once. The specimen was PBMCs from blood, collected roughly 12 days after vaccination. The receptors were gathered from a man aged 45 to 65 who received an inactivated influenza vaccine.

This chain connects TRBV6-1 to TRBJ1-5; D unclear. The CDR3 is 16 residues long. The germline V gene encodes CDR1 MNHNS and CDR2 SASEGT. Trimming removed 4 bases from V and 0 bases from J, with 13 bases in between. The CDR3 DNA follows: TGTGCCAGCAGTGCGTCGGTAGCTAGTAGCAATCAGCCCCAGCATTTT. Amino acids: CASSASVASSNQPQHF.

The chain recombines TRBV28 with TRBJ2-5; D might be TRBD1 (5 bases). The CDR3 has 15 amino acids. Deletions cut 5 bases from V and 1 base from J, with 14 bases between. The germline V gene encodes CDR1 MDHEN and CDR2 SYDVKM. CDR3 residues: CASSPLGQVQETQYF. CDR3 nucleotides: TGTGCCAGCAGTCCCCTAGGACAAGTCCAAGAGACCCAGTACTTC.

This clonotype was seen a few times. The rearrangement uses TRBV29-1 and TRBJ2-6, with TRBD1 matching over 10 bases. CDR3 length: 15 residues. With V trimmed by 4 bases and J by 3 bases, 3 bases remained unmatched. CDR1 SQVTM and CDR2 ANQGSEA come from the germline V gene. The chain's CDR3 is CSVGQGASGANVLTF. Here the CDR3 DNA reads TGCAGCGTTGGACAGGGGGCGAGTGGGGCCAACGTCCTGACTTTC.

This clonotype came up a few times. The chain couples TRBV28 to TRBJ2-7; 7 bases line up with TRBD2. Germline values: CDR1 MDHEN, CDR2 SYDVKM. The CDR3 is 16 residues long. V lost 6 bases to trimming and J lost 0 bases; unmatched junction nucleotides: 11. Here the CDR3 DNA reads TGTGCCAGCAGGCCCTCGGTGGGGGGGGTCTCCTACGAGCAGTACTTC. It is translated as CASRPSVGGVSYEQYF.

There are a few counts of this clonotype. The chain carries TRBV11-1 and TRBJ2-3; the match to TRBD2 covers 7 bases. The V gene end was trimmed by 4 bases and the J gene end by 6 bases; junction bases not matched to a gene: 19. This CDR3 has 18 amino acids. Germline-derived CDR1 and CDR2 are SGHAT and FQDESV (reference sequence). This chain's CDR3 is CASSSLADWRSPFDTQYF. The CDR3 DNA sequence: TGTGCCAGCAGCTCTCTAGCGGATTGGAGATCACCTTTCGATACGCAGTATTTT. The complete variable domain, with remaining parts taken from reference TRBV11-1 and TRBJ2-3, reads EAEVAQSPRYKITEKSQAVAFWCDPISGHATLYWYRQILGQGPELLVQFQDESVVDDSQLPKDRFSAERLKGVDSTLKIQPAELGDSAMYLCASSSLADWRSPFDTQYFGPGTRLTVL.

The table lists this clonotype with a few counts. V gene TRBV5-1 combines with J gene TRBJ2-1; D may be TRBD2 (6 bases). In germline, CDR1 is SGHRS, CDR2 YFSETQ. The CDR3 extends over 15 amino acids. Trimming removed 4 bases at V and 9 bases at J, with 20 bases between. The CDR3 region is CASSQGGGEAIEQFF. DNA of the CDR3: TGCGCCAGCAGCCAGGGTGGAGGGGAGGCAATTGAGCAGTTCTTC. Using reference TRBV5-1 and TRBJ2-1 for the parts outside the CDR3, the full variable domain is KAGVTQTPRYLIKTRGQQVTLSCSPISGHRSVSWYQQTPGQGLQFLFEYFSETQRNKGNFPGRFSGRQFSNSRSEMNVSTLELGDSALYLCASSQGGGEAIEQFFGPGTRLTVL.

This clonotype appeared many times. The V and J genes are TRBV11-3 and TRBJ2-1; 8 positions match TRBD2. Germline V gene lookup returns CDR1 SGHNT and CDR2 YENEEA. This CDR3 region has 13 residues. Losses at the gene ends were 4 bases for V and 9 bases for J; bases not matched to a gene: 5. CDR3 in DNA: TGTGCCAGCAGCTCTGGACTAGCCAGTGAGCAGTTCTTC. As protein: CASSSGLASEQFF. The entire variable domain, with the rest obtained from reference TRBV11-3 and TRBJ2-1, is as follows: EAGVVQSPRYKIIEKKQPVAFWCNPISGHNTLYWYLQNLGQGPELLIRYENEEAVDDSQLPKDRFSAERLKGVDSTLKIQPAELGDSAVYLCASSSGLASEQFFGPGTRLTVL.

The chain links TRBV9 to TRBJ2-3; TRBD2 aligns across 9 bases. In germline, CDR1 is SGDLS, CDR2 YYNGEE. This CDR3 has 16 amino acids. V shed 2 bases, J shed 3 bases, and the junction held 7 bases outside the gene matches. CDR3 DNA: TGTGCCAGCAGCGTGTTAGCGGGAGTGGGAACAGATACGCAGTATTTT. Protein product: CASSVLAGVGTDTQYF. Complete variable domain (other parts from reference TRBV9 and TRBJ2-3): DSGVTQTPKHLITATGQRVTLRCSPRSGDLSVYWYQQSLDQGLQFLIQYYNGEERAKGNILERFSAQQFPDLHSELNLSSLELGDSALYFCASSVLAGVGTDTQYFGPGTRLTVL.

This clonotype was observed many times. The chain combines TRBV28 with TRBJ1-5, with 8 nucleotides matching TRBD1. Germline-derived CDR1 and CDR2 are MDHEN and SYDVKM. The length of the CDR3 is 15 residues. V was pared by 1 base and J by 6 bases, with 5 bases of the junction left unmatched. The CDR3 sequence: CASSLFGQGGQPQHF. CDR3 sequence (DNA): TGTGCCAGCAGTTTATTTGGACAGGGCGGTCAGCCCCAGCATTTT.

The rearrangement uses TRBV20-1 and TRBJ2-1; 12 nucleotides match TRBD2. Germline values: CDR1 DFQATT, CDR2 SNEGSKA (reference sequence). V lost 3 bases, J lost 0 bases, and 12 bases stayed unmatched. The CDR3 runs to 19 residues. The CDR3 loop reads CSASSGLAGTLSSYNEQFF. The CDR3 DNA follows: TGCAGTGCTAGTTCTGGACTAGCGGGAACCCTAAGCTCCTACAATGAGCAGTTCTTC.